This TCR beta chain was captured by sequencing in a study of T cell responses to AZD1222 COVID-19 vaccine. Concerning this clone: Its antigen is still unknown.

Profiled with immunoSEQ multiplex PCR; TCRdb holds only in-frame clones, not every one. The table records 140,000 to 150,000 clones, about 92% of them present only once. Study conclusions and caveats: The peak T cell response came first, and repertoires were sampled only after it. Increases in Spike-specific TCR breadth and depth were seen after two AZD1222 doses.

The CDR3 length is 16 residues. With 5 bases removed from V and 0 bases from J, the gap between germline ends came to 14 bases. The V gene's germline CDR1 is MNHNY and CDR2 SVGAGI (reference sequence). The TCR was taken from an adult in good health. The material was peripheral blood, obtained on day 0 of AZD1222 vaccination. The V and J genes are TRBV6-6 and TRBJ1-5; D is perhaps TRBD1 (6 bases). The CDR3 sequence is CASSGGQLYSNQPQHF. The DNA of the CDR3 is TGTGCCAGCAGTGGGGGACAACTCTATAGCAATCAGCCCCAGCATTTT.